This T cell receptor beta chain comes out of a study of blood T cell repertoires in COVID-19. The overall study: Collection of acute and convalescent COVID-19 samples took place in the United States, Italy and Spain.

Per the authors' pipeline: Counts of nucleated cells, estimated from reference gene primer amplification, were obtained. Here immunoSEQ multiplex PCR was the method, and the copy in TCRdb shows in-frame clones only, minus some. V and J calls and clone size are as listed in that table; D and trimming were resolved from the DNA. The sample yields about 140,000 clones, 81% seen once. CDR1 and CDR2 from the germline V gene are SGHVS and FQNEAQ. There are 15 residues in the CDR3. V was shortened by 5 bases and J by 6 bases, with 16 bases between the two germline ends. The sequence was obtained from a woman aged 55-69 years with active or convalescent COVID-19. This chain uses TRBV7-8 with TRBJ2-2; D gene unclear. Sequenced: peripheral blood. The CDR3, as DNA: TGTGCCAGCAGCCACTGGCGGCCCCACCCCGGGGAGCTGTTTTTT. It codes for CASSHWRPHPGELFF.